This T cell receptor (beta chain) was retrieved from a study of early T cells in non-severe SARS-CoV-2 infection. Across the whole study: Chains were unpaired, as sequencing was done on bulk RNA from unsorted whole blood.

The V end was cut by 5 bases, the J end by 2 bases, with 10 bases between. The V gene's germline CDR1 is SQVTM and CDR2 ANQGSEA. This CDR3 spans 13 amino acids. Points on this clonotype: What it recognizes is unknown.

Individual cDNA molecules received unique molecular identifiers during library preparation. Via MiXCR, TCRdb re-called the 5' RACE reads, giving one row per CDR3 protein. Of roughly 63,000 distinct CDR3 sequences listed, under 15% are singletons. Whole-study findings and limits: VDJdb matching favored anti-spike CD8 responses, missing private and CD4 specificities.

The receptor's source is an adult who was a healthcare worker with PCR-confirmed SARS-CoV-2 infection or an uninfected control (not recorded which). Sequencing was done on a sample of whole blood. V usage is TRBV29-1 and J usage is TRBJ2-1, with no clear D. DNA for the CDR3: TGCAGCGTTCCGACTGGTCCCTACAATGAGCAGTTCTTC. This translates into CSVPTGPYNEQFF.